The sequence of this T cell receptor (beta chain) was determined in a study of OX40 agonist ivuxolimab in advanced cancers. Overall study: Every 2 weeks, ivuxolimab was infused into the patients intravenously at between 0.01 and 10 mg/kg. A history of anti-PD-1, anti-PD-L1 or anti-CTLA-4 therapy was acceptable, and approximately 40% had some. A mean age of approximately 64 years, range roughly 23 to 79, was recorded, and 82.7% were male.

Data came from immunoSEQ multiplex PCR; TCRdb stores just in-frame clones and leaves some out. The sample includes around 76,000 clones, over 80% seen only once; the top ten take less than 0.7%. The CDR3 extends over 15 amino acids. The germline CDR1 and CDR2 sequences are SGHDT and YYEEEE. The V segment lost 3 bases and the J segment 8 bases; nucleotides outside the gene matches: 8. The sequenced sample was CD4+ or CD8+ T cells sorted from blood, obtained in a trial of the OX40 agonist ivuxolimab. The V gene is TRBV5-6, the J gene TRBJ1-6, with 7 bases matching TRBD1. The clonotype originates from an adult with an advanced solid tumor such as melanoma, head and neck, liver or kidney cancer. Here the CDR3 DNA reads TGTGCCAGCAGCTCCGCAGGGGGATGGCATTCACCCCTCCACTTT. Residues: CASSSAGGWHSPLHF.